This T cell receptor (beta chain) is from a study of blood T cell repertoires in COVID-19. The CDR3 covers 13 residues. CDR1 is SNHLY, CDR2 FYNNEI, per germline. Trimming pared 4 bases from V and 6 bases from J, leaving 10 bases between. Recruited during active infection, patients (from Seattle) were subsequently followed longitudinally. Profiling relied on immunoSEQ multiplex PCR, and the TCRdb table lists in-frame clones only, not all of them. The sample consists of 150,000 to 200,000 clones, roughly 80% of them appearing once. Sample: peripheral blood. J is TRBJ2-1 and V is TRBV2, with D perhaps matching TRBD1 (5 bases). The sequence derives from a woman aged 70-85 years with COVID-19, enrolled during active disease. The CDR3 loop reads CASSAQGFNEQFF. The CDR3 nucleotides read TGTGCCAGCAGTGCCCAGGGATTCAATGAGCAGTTCTTC.